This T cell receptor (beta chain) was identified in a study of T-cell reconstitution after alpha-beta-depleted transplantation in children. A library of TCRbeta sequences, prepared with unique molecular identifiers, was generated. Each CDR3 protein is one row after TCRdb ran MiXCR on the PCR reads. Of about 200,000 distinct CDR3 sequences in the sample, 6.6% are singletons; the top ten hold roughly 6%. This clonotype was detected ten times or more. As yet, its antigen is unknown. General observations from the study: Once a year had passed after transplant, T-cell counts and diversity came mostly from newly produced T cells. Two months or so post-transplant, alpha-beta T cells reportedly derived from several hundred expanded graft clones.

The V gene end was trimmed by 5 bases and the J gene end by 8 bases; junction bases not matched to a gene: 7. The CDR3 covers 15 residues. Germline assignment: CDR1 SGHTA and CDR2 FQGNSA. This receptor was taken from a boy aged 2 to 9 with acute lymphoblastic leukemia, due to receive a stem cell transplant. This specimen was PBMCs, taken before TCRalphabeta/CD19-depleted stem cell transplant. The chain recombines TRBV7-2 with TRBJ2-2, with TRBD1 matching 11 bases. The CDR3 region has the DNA TGTGCCAGCAGCCGGGACAGGGGGTCTTCGGGGGAGCTGTTTTTT. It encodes CASSRDRGSSGELFF.